This T cell receptor beta chain was identified during a study of blood T cells in healthy people across ages. Overall study findings and caveats: The authors considered diversity estimates from one million T cells to be underestimates.

As regards this clonotype: Its matching antigen is unknown.

From germline, CDR1 is MGHDK and CDR2 SYGVNS. There are 14 residues in the CDR3. With V trimmed by 9 bases and J by 10 bases, 8 bases remained unmatched. Then a second PCR, running roughly 7 to 11 cycles, was carried out with a sample-barcoded 5' primer and a J-beta primer mix. Each CDR3 protein gets one entry after TCRdb re-called the 5' RACE reads with MiXCR. The table shows 1.5 million to 2 million distinct CDR3 sequences, with roughly 27% occurring only once. This TCR came from a young woman in good health. The chain carries TRBV25-1 and TRBJ1-6, with 11 bases fitting TRBD1. Sequences were obtained from blood. CDR3 residues: CASAPGTGGSPLHF. CDR3 DNA sequence: TGTGCCAGTGCCCCTGGGACAGGGGGATCACCCCTCCACTTT.